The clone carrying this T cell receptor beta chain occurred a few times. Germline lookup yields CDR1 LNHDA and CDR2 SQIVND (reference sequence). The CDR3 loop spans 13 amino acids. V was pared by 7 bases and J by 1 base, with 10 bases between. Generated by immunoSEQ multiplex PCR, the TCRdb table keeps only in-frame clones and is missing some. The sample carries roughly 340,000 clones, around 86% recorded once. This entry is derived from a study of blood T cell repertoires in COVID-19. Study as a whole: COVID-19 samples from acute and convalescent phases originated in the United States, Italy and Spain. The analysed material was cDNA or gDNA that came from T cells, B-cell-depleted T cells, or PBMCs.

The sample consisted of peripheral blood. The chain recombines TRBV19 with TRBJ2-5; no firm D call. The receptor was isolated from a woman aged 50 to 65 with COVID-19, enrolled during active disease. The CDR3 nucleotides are TGTGCCAGTAAAGATGACACCCAAGAGACCCAGTACTTC. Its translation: CASKDDTQETQYF.